Listed below are T cell receptor beta chains from one sample, sequenced in a study of patients and donors after allogeneic stem cell transplantation. TCRdb independently ran MiXCR on the RT-PCR reads; one entry per CDR3 protein. Of 920,000 or so distinct CDR3 sequences listed, about a sixth are singletons. Sequencing was performed on blood, either unsorted or a sorted T cell fraction (not recorded which). The receptors originated from a human donor who was either an allogeneic HSCT recipient or a stem cell or donor lymphocyte infusion donor (not recorded which). It is not recorded whose cells these are; they may come from a transplant donor. Both conserved end residues are part of each CDR3. D genes are given only for firm matches. Not every row has a clone size; where given, it reads once, few, many or a size class.

TGTGCCAGCAGTTACAATACCTCTGGGGCCAACGTCCTGACTTTC CASSYNTSGANVLTF TRBV6-7 . TRBJ2-6 once
TGTGCCAGCAGTTTAGGGGGGACTTTCGTCGGGGAGCTGTTTTTT CASSLGGTFVGELFF TRBV12-3/TRBV12-4 . TRBJ2-2 .
TGTGCCAGCAGTTTGCCTAGACTAGCGGGAGGCTCCTACGAGCAGTACTTC CASSLPRLAGGSYEQYF TRBV27 TRBD2 TRBJ2-7 .
TGCGCCAGCCAACCCGACAGGAGGACCGGGGAGCTGTTTTTT CASQPDRRTGELFF TRBV5-1 . TRBJ2-2 .
TGTGCCAGCAGCTTAATGCCCCGGGGGGACCAAGAGACCCAGTACTTC CASSLMPRGDQETQYF TRBV7-9 TRBD2 TRBJ2-5 few
TGCAGTGCTAGAGCAAGAGGGGCTAGCGGGATGCAGTTCTTC CSARARGASGMQFF TRBV20-1 TRBD2 TRBJ2-1 once
TGCAGCGCCGAAGAGGGCTACAATGAGCAGTTCTTC CSAEEGYNEQFF TRBV29-1 . TRBJ2-1 few
TGCGCCAGCAGCTACACAGGGGGTAATTCACCCCTCCACTTT CASSYTGGNSPLHF TRBV5-1 TRBD1 TRBJ1-6 few
TGCAGTGCTAGGTGGACAGCTAACTATGGCTACACCTTC CSARWTANYGYTF TRBV20-1 . TRBJ1-2 .
TGTGCCAGCAGCTTAGCTGGGGTAATGAGGGTTCGGCAGCCCCAGCATTTT CASSLAGVMRVRQPQHF TRBV7-8 . TRBJ1-5 few
TGTGCCAGCAGTGATGTTGGGTTGGGGACCGGGGAGCTGTTTTTT CASSDVGLGTGELFF TRBV25-1 . TRBJ2-2 .
TGTGCCAGCAGTTACGCCTTACCGGGACGGCGGTCATATGGCAATCAGCCCCAGCATTTT CASSYALPGRRSYGNQPQHF TRBV6-2/TRBV6-3 . TRBJ1-5 .
TGTGCCAGCAACCCTACAGGGGATCAGCCCCAGCATTTT CASNPTGDQPQHF TRBV6-9 TRBD1 TRBJ1-5 many
TGTGCCAGCTCACTAACGGACAGAAAAAACACCGGGGAGCTGTTTTTT CASSLTDRKNTGELFF TRBV18 . TRBJ2-2 few
TGTGCCAGCAGCTTAAAAGAAGGCGCGACCCAGTACTTC CASSLKEGATQYF TRBV7-9 . TRBJ2-5 .
TGTGCCAGCAGTCGACAGGGGGCCCTAGGGAATACGCAGTATTTT CASSRQGALGNTQYF TRBV6-2/TRBV6-3 TRBD1 TRBJ2-3 .
TGTGCCACCAGCCCTTACAGGGGGCTCTCCTACGAGCAGTACTTC CATSPYRGLSYEQYF TRBV15 TRBD1 TRBJ2-7 few
TGTGCCAGCAGTTTTACGGGACCCTCATACAATGAGCAGTTCTTC CASSFTGPSYNEQFF TRBV7-6 . TRBJ2-1 .
TGCGCCAGCAGCTTGGGAAGGTCTAGCGGGAGTTACGAGCAGTACTTC CASSLGRSSGSYEQYF TRBV5-1 TRBD2 TRBJ2-7 .
TGCGCCAGCACCGTCGGGTCAGGGGGAACAGATACGCAGTATTTT CASTVGSGGTDTQYF TRBV5-1 TRBD1 TRBJ2-3 many
TGTGCCAGCAGCAACTGGACTAAGATTTTCACCGGGGAGCTGTTTTTT CASSNWTKIFTGELFF TRBV21-1 . TRBJ2-2 many
TGTGCCAGCAGTTTAGTTCGGGGGCCGAAAGAGCAGTACTTC CASSLVRGPKEQYF TRBV12-3/TRBV12-4 . TRBJ2-7 few
TGTGCCACCAGTGATTCATCCGGGACAGGGGCAGATACGCAGTATTTT CATSDSSGTGADTQYF TRBV24-1 TRBD1 TRBJ2-3 .
TGTGCCAGCACCCGAATCAAGCGGGGGCGGTGGGCAATCACAGATACGCAGTATTTT CASTRIKRGRWAITDTQYF TRBV2 TRBD2 TRBJ2-3 .
TGCAGCGTCCGGGGAGGGGGACAAACTAGGGGGGAGCTGTTTTTT CSVRGGGQTRGELFF TRBV29-1 . TRBJ2-2 few
TGTGCCAGCAGCGTCGGACAGCACAGGAGGGGAAACACCATATATTTT CASSVGQHRRGNTIYF TRBV7-8 . TRBJ1-3 .
TGCAGTGCTAGGCGAGGTTCCGGACAGATGAACACTGAAGCTTTCTTT CSARRGSGQMNTEAFF TRBV20-1 . TRBJ1-1 .
TGCGCCAGCAGCATGAACAGGGGAACGAACACTGAAGCTTTCTTT CASSMNRGTNTEAFF TRBV5-1 TRBD1 TRBJ1-1 few
TGTGCCAGCAGCAGGGATTTTGAAAAACTGTTTTTT CASSRDFEKLFF TRBV6-5 . TRBJ1-4 few
TGTGCCACCAGTGGGGAGACAGTATACAATGAGCAGTTCTTC CATSGETVYNEQFF TRBV24-1 . TRBJ2-1 many
TGTGCCAGCAGTTTGGACCGGGGATTGGGGGCCAACGTCCTGACTTTC CASSLDRGLGANVLTF TRBV27 . TRBJ2-6 .
TGTGCCAGCAGCGACGACAGGGGGCCCGGTAATTCACCCCTCCACTTT CASSDDRGPGNSPLHF TRBV2 TRBD1 TRBJ1-6 .
TGTGCCAGCAGCTTTGACAGCAGCTCCTACAATGAGCAGTTCTTC CASSFDSSSYNEQFF TRBV11-2 . TRBJ2-1 few
TGTGCCAGCAGCTTGAGTAGGACTAGGGGCTACACCTTC CASSLSRTRGYTF TRBV5-6 . TRBJ1-2 .
TGTGCCAGCAGCTTACAGCGGGGGGCCGGCTACGAGCAGTACTTC CASSLQRGAGYEQYF TRBV7-2 TRBD2 TRBJ2-7 .
TGTGCCAGCAGCGCCACGGGACAGGGGATCCACGAGCAGTACTTC CASSATGQGIHEQYF TRBV9 TRBD1 TRBJ2-7 .
TGCGCCAGCAAGATTACAGGGGAAACGGGAAACACCATATATTTT CASKITGETGNTIYF TRBV4-1 TRBD1 TRBJ1-3 .
TGTGCCAGCAGTACAAGGACTAGCGGAGCCTACGAGCAGTACTTC CASSTRTSGAYEQYF TRBV12-3/TRBV12-4 TRBD2 TRBJ2-7 few
TGTGCCAGCAGCTTAAAACGAACAGGGATATTCTCACAAGGGGGGTACGAGCAGTACTTC CASSLKRTGIFSQGGYEQYF TRBV7-6 . TRBJ2-7 few
TGTGCCAGCAGCTCCCGGGGGAAGCAGCCCCAGCATTTT CASSSRGKQPQHF TRBV5-6 . TRBJ1-5 few
TGTGCCTGGGGCAGGGTCGATGAGCAGTTCTTC CAWGRVDEQFF TRBV30 . TRBJ2-1 .
TGTGCCAGCAGCGGGTGGGACACCAAGTATGGCTACACCTTC CASSGWDTKYGYTF TRBV7-2 . TRBJ1-2 .
TGTGCCAGCAGTTATAGTGGGAGGGTCTACAATGAGCAGTTCTTC CASSYSGRVYNEQFF TRBV6-2/TRBV6-3 TRBD2 TRBJ2-1 few
TGTGCCAGCAGCTCGACTCTAGCGGGGGAGACCCGGACAGATACGCAGTATTTT CASSSTLAGETRTDTQYF TRBV7-6 TRBD2 TRBJ2-3 few
TGCAGTGCTCCAGGGACGACAGAGAATGGCTACACCTTC CSAPGTTENGYTF TRBV20-1 . TRBJ1-2 few
TGCGCCAGCAGCTTCGGGACCCGGACGGATACGCAGTATTTT CASSFGTRTDTQYF TRBV5-1 . TRBJ2-3 .
TGCGCCAGCAATCGGGAGGGGGCGACTGAAGCTTTCTTT CASNREGATEAFF TRBV5-1 TRBD1 TRBJ1-1 few
TGCAGTGCTAGGCGGGGGGCCGGGGGTGAAAAACTGTTTTTT CSARRGAGGEKLFF TRBV20-1 . TRBJ1-4 .
TGCAGCGTTGGGACTAGTCCAGGCGAGCAGTACTTC CSVGTSPGEQYF TRBV29-1 TRBD2 TRBJ2-7 .
TGTGCCAGCAGCTCCCAACCCCCTGGAAACACCATATATTTT CASSSQPPGNTIYF TRBV7-6 . TRBJ1-3 .
TGTGCCAGCAGCTTATTGTGGGACACACGGGGGTATGGCTACACCTTC CASSLLWDTRGYGYTF TRBV7-2 . TRBJ1-2 few
TGTGCCAGCAGTTCCGGGGGCGGGAAACAGCCCCAGCATTTT CASSSGGGKQPQHF TRBV27 . TRBJ1-5 few
TGTGCCATCGGGGACAGGGGGCGCGTAAATGAGCAGTTCTTC CAIGDRGRVNEQFF TRBV10-3 TRBD1 TRBJ2-1 .
TGTGCCAGCAGCGTAGAGGCCCGGCTAGCGAACAGCGAGCAGTACTTC CASSVEARLANSEQYF TRBV9 . TRBJ2-7 few
TGTGCCAGCAGCGCGGAGAAGGGGAGGAACACTGAAGCTTTCTTT CASSAEKGRNTEAFF TRBV9 . TRBJ1-1 .
TGTGCCAGCAGCCCCCCGGGGTACACTCAGCCCCAGCATTTT CASSPPGYTQPQHF TRBV27 . TRBJ1-5 few
TGCAGCGTTGAAGATTCTTCTAGCGCGGCCGCCTACGAGCAGTACTTC CSVEDSSSAAAYEQYF TRBV29-1 . TRBJ2-7 .
TGTGCCTGGAATGTTCCGGTCGGGAACACTGAAGCTTTCTTT CAWNVPVGNTEAFF TRBV30 . TRBJ1-1 .